Listed below are T cell receptor beta chains from one sample, sequenced in a study of blood T cell repertoires in COVID-19. Sequenced by immunoSEQ multiplex PCR; TCRdb stores in-frame clones only, minus some. The sample includes 250,000 to 300,000 clones, 65% to 90% seen only once; the top ten take around 12%. The sequencing input was peripheral blood. These receptors were obtained from an older woman with COVID-19, enrolled during active disease. Both conserved end residues are part of each CDR3. The order of the fields is clone size, J gene, V gene, D gene, CDR3 DNA, CDR3 protein. The D gene is left open where the match is weak. Clone size is shown for a subset of rows, as once, few, many or a class of expanded clone.

abundance: NA; j_gene: TRBJ1-2; v_gene: TRBV7-2; d_gene: NA; CDR3nt: TGTGCCAGCAGCCCATCATTGTCTGGAGTTGGCTACACCTTC; CDR3aa: CASSPSLSGVGYTF
abundance: NA; j_gene: TRBJ2-5; v_gene: TRBV13; d_gene: TRBD1; CDR3nt: TGTGCCAGCAGCTCTGACAGGGCGATCCAGTACTTC; CDR3aa: CASSSDRAIQYF
abundance: few; j_gene: TRBJ1-2; v_gene: TRBV5-1; d_gene: TRBD1; CDR3nt: TGCGCCAGCAGCTTAATACAGGGGGCAACTATTGGCTACACCTTC; CDR3aa: CASSLIQGATIGYTF
abundance: NA; j_gene: TRBJ2-3; v_gene: TRBV11-3; d_gene: TRBD2; CDR3nt: TGTGCCAGCAGCTCGGGTAGGACTAGCGGGGGAGAAGGCACAGATACGCAGTATTTT; CDR3aa: CASSSGRTSGGEGTDTQYF
abundance: NA; j_gene: TRBJ2-7; v_gene: TRBV28; d_gene: NA; CDR3nt: TGTGCCAGCAGTTTGACGGGGGAGCAGTACTTC; CDR3aa: CASSLTGEQYF
abundance: NA; j_gene: TRBJ1-1; v_gene: TRBV4-3; d_gene: NA; CDR3nt: TGCGCCAGCAGCCAAGACCCCCTTCGGGGAGCTTTCTTT; CDR3aa: CASSQDPLRGAFF
abundance: NA; j_gene: TRBJ1-4; v_gene: TRBV7-2; d_gene: TRBD1; CDR3nt: TGTGCCAGCAGCACAGACAGGGGGAGTGAAAAACTGTTTTTT; CDR3aa: CASSTDRGSEKLFF
abundance: NA; j_gene: TRBJ1-1; v_gene: TRBV19; d_gene: NA; CDR3nt: TGTGCCAGTAGTGAGGATAGGAATGAAGCTTTCTTT; CDR3aa: CASSEDRNEAFF
abundance: NA; j_gene: TRBJ1-1; v_gene: TRBV27; d_gene: NA; CDR3nt: TGTGCGAGTAGGGCAGGGGCTAACCTGAACACTGAAGCTTTCTTT; CDR3aa: CASRAGANLNTEAFF
abundance: NA; j_gene: TRBJ1-1; v_gene: TRBV5-1; d_gene: TRBD1; CDR3nt: TGCGCCAGCAGCCTCACCCCCGGGACAGTCACTGAAGCTTTCTTT; CDR3aa: CASSLTPGTVTEAFF
abundance: NA; j_gene: TRBJ2-2; v_gene: TRBV5-1; d_gene: TRBD1; CDR3nt: TGCGCCAGCAGCTTTGGGACAGGGCTGGCCGGGGAGCTGTTTTTT; CDR3aa: CASSFGTGLAGELFF
abundance: once; j_gene: TRBJ1-1; v_gene: TRBV29-1; d_gene: NA; CDR3nt: TGCAGCTCCCGGGAAGGAGGGGACACTGAAGCTTTCTTT; CDR3aa: CSSREGGDTEAFF
abundance: once; j_gene: TRBJ1-2; v_gene: TRBV28; d_gene: NA; CDR3nt: TGTGCCAGCAGTTTTTCAGGGTTGGACTATGGCTACACCTTC; CDR3aa: CASSFSGLDYGYTF
abundance: NA; j_gene: TRBJ1-2; v_gene: TRBV24-1; d_gene: TRBD1; CDR3nt: TGTGCCACCAGTGATGGAAACAGGGGAGGCTATGGCTACACCTTC; CDR3aa: CATSDGNRGGYGYTF